This TCR beta chain is drawn from a study of blood T cells in healthy people across ages. Next came a second PCR, run for about 6 to 12 cycles, which used a sample-barcoded 5' primer along with a J-beta primer mix. One entry per CDR3 protein results from TCRdb running MiXCR on the 5' RACE reads. The data contain about 630,000 distinct CDR3 sequences, under 25% of them singletons. This CDR3 contains 15 residues. V was cut by 2 bases and J by 4 bases, with 13 bases left in between. Germline assignment: CDR1 MNHNS and CDR2 SASEGT. Extraction of total RNA produced a minimum of 5 micrograms from each sample.

The sequencing input was blood. The genes are TRBV6-1 and TRBJ2-3; perhaps TRBD1 as D (5 bases). This receptor was taken from a man between 65 and 85 years old in good health. CDR3 sequence (DNA): TGTGCCAGCAGTGAACGACAGCCGGGCGCAGATACGCAGTATTTT. It yields the protein CASSERQPGADTQYF.